These 19 T cell receptor beta chains originate from one sample sequenced in a study of cytomegalovirus exposure and HLA in healthy donors. Clones were read by immunoSEQ multiplex PCR, and TCRdb kept only the in-frame ones, dropping some. The table has approximately 70,000 clones, 90% to 95% seen once. Sequencing was carried out using PBMCs. The origin of the receptors is a woman under 30 in good health and CMV-seropositive.

The genes are TRBV7-8 and TRBJ1-1; the D is unclear. This CDR3 has 15 residues. Germline CDR1 SGHVS, CDR2 FQNEAQ. Trimming shortened V by 1 base and J by 0 bases, and 9 bases separated the two germline ends. The CDR3 DNA reads as TGTGCCAGCAGCTTAGAGTGGAGACTGAACACTGAAGCTTTCTTT. This translates into CASSLEWRLNTEAFF.

This clone has a single count. This chain uses TRBV5-6 with TRBJ1-1, with 9 nucleotides matching TRBD1. CDR3 length: 14 amino acids. Germline CDR1 reads SGHDT; CDR2 reads YYEEEE. J was trimmed by 5 bases and V by 4 bases; bases with no gene match: 6. The CDR3 protein is CASSPAGQGTEAFF. The CDR3 bases are TGTGCCAGCAGCCCGGCGGGACAGGGTACTGAAGCTTTCTTT.

The rearrangement uses TRBV5-4 and TRBJ2-5; D is unclear. Trimming pared 1 base from V and 4 bases from J, leaving 8 bases between. The CDR3 is 13 residues long. Germline CDR1 and CDR2: SGHNT and YYREEE (reference sequence). CDR3 DNA: TGTGCCAGCAGCTTGACTGGGCCAGAGACCCAGTACTTC. Translation gives CASSLTGPETQYF.

This clone is a singleton in its sample. The V gene is TRBV6-1, the J gene TRBJ1-5; D call uncertain. V lost 4 bases to trimming and J lost 5 bases, with 6 bases between them. This CDR3 is built from 12 residues. In germline, CDR1 is MNHNS, CDR2 SASEGT. The CDR3 sequence: CASSGRDQPQHF. In DNA form, the CDR3 reads TGTGCCAGCAGTGGGCGGGATCAGCCCCAGCATTTT.

This clone has a single count. The DNA for the CDR3 is TGTGCCAGCAGCTCATCGAACACCGGGGAGCTGTTTTTT. Translation: CASSSSNTGELFF. The rearrangement uses TRBV7-9 and TRBJ2-2; D is undetermined. The germline V and J ends were trimmed by 4 bases and 0 bases, with 3 bases remaining between them. The CDR3 is 13 residues long. The germline CDR1 and CDR2 sequences are SEHNR and FQNEAQ (reference sequence).

The V call is TRBV2, the J call TRBJ2-5; TRBD2 matches at 9 bases. The CDR3 contains 14 residues. The V and J ends lost 9 bases and 2 bases, in that order; junction bases with no gene match: 7. The germline gives CDR1 SNHLY, CDR2 FYNNEI. DNA for the CDR3: TGTGCCAGGACTAGCGGATCATCTCAAGAGACCCAGTACTTC. Amino acids: CARTSGSSQETQYF. Full variable domain (rest looked up from reference TRBV2 and TRBJ2-5): EPEVTQTPSHQVTQMGQEVILRCVPISNHLYFYWYRQILGQKVEFLVSFYNNEISEKSEIFDDQFSVERPDGSNFTLKIRSTKLEDSAMYFCARTSGSSQETQYFGPGTRLLVL.

This clone was observed once. The chain is built from TRBV4-1 and TRBJ2-2, with D possibly being TRBD1 (5 bases). Germline V lookup: CDR1 MGHRA, CDR2 YSYEKL. The CDR3 is 20 residues long. V lost 0 bases and J 2 bases, leaving 22 bases between the germline ends. For the CDR3, the DNA is TGCGCCAGCAGCCAAGAGGGAAGGGCAGGGCTAAACGCAAACACCGGGGAGCTGTTTTTT. Its translation is CASSQEGRAGLNANTGELFF.

The DNA of the CDR3 is TGTGCCAGCAGTTTTGGCGGGACAGAAGGAAACACCATATATTTT. It yields the protein CASSFGGTEGNTIYF. This rearrangement joins TRBV28 to TRBJ1-3; TRBD1 agrees at 7 bases. Germline-derived CDR1 and CDR2 are MDHEN and SYDVKM. The trim removed 3 bases at V and 4 bases at J, leaving 6 bases unmatched. This CDR3 is 15 amino acids long.

The V and J genes are TRBV19 and TRBJ1-1; no firm D call. CDR1 and CDR2 from the germline V gene are LNHDA and SQIVND (reference sequence). The CDR3 is made up of 14 amino acids. The V end was cut by 5 bases, the J end by 0 bases, with 10 bases between. The CDR3 nucleotides read TGTGCCAGTAGTGCAGCAGGTTTGAACACTGAAGCTTTCTTT. This translates into CASSAAGLNTEAFF.

The rearrangement uses TRBV4-1 and TRBJ1-6, with 12 bases that match TRBD1. The CDR3 consists of 16 residues. Germline CDR1 MGHRA, CDR2 YSYEKL. The J segment lost 10 bases and the V segment lost 4 bases, leaving 8 bases of the junction unmatched. The chain's CDR3 is CASSPKGQGARSPLHF. CDR3 DNA sequence: TGCGCCAGCAGCCCTAAGGGACAGGGGGCTCGATCACCCCTCCACTTT.

This chain links TRBV6-5 with TRBJ1-1, with 7 bases that match TRBD1. CDR3 length: 15 residues. The V segment lost 4 bases and the J segment 4 bases; nucleotides outside the gene matches: 9. In germline, CDR1 is MNHEY, CDR2 SVGAGI. CDR3 in DNA: TGTGCCAGCAGTTTGGACAGGTCTAGGCGCACTGAAGCTTTCTTT. This sequence encodes CASSLDRSRRTEAFF.

This clone came up once. The V call is TRBV5-3, the J call TRBJ1-5; TRBD1 matches 12 bases. TRBV5-3 is annotated as an ORF whose role is uncertain. This CDR3 contains 16 residues. V shed 4 bases and J 3 bases; nucleotides not matched to a gene: 5. CDR3: CARSGGTGGVNQPQHF. In nucleotides, the CDR3 is TGTGCCAGAAGCGGCGGGACAGGGGGCGTCAATCAGCCCCAGCATTTT.

Concerning this clone: The junction does not match germline at one end; this may be a read error. The chain carries TRBV7-9 and TRBJ2-7; 10 nucleotides agree with TRBD2. This CDR3 has 17 amino acids. The germline V gene encodes CDR1 SEHNR and CDR2 FQNEAQ (reference sequence). The CDR3 DNA is TGTGCCAGCAGCCCAGAGGTAGCGGGAGGCCCTGAAACAACTTTACACTTC. It codes for CASSPEVAGGPETTLHF.

The chain joins TRBV7-3 to TRBJ1-1; 8 bases align to TRBD1. After removal of 5 bases from V and 8 bases from J, the junction contained 7 bases not matched to a gene. CDR3 size: 13 residues. Per the germline V gene, CDR1 is SGHTA and CDR2 is FQGTGA. The chain's CDR3 is CASSSDRGEEAFF. CDR3 coding DNA: TGTGCCAGCAGCAGTGACAGGGGTGAGGAAGCTTTCTTT.

This chain uses TRBV11-2 with TRBJ2-1, with TRBD2 identical over 11 bases. V lost 0 bases to trimming and J lost 6 bases; unmatched junction nucleotides: 4. CDR3 size: 16 residues. Germline assignment: CDR1 SGHAT and CDR2 FQNNGV. CDR3 protein: CASSLEFGTSGNEQFF. CDR3 in DNA: TGTGCCAGCAGCTTAGAGTTTGGGACTAGCGGCAATGAGCAGTTCTTC.

The chain carries TRBV2 and TRBJ2-1; D is unclear. Trimming took 4 bases from V and 7 from J, leaving 11 bases between them. Per the germline V gene, CDR1 is SNHLY and CDR2 is FYNNEI. This CDR3 contains 13 residues. Here the CDR3 DNA reads TGTGCCAGCAGTGTGTCTGCCAGAAATGAGCAGTTCTTC. It translates to CASSVSARNEQFF.

The chain joins TRBV6-5 to TRBJ1-2; D gene unclear. Germline lookup yields CDR1 MNHEY and CDR2 SVGAGI. This CDR3 contains 13 residues. Deletions cut 6 bases from V and 5 bases from J, with 13 bases between. The DNA of the CDR3 is TGTGCCAGCAGGTCAGGTACCCGGTATGGCTACACCTTC. Protein sequence: CASRSGTRYGYTF.

Only one count was recorded for this clone. The rearrangement joins TRBV11-2 to TRBJ1-3, with TRBD1 matching over 11 bases. V lost 5 bases, J lost 4 bases, and 7 bases stayed unmatched. Germline-derived CDR1 and CDR2 are SGHAT and FQNNGV. CDR3 length: 16 residues. CDR3 amino acids: CASSTGQGAAGNTIYF. In DNA, the CDR3 is TGTGCCAGCAGCACTGGACAGGGGGCGGCAGGAAACACCATATATTTT. The full variable domain, in which reference TRBV11-2 and TRBJ1-3 provide the parts outside the CDR3, is EAGVAQSPRYKIIEKRQSVAFWCNPISGHATLYWYQQILGQGPKLLIQFQNNGVVDDSQLPKDRFSAERLKGVDSTLKIQPAKLEDSAVYLCASSTGQGAAGNTIYFGEGSWLTVV.

The V and J genes are TRBV19 and TRBJ2-5; maybe TRBD2 (7 bases). In germline, CDR1 is LNHDA, CDR2 SQIVND (reference sequence). This CDR3 is 15 amino acids long. V was cut by 6 bases and J by 1 base, with 15 bases left in between. Written as DNA, the CDR3 is TGTGCCAGTAGCATACAGGGAGGGTTCCAAGAGACCCAGTACTTC. Encoded protein: CASSIQGGFQETQYF.